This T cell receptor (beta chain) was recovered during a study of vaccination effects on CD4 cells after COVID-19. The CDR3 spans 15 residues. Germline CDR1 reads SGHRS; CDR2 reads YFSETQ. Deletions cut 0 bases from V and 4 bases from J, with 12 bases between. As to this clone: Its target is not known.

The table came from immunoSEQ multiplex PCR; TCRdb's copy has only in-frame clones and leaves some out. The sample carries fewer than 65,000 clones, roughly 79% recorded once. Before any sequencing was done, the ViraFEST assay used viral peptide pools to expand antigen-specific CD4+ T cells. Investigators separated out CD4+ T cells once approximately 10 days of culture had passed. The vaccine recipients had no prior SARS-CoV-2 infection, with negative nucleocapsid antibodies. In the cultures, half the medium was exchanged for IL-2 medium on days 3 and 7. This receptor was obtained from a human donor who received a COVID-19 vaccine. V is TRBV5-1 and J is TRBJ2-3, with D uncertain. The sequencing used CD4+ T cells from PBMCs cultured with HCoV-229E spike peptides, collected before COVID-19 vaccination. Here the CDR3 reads CASSLVLGSADTQYF. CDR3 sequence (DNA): TGCGCCAGCAGCTTGGTTCTAGGAAGCGCAGATACGCAGTATTTT.